These 28 T cell receptor beta chains share one sample of origin, sequenced in a study of shared T cell receptors in the human thymus. The assay was immunoSEQ multiplex PCR, and TCRdb's table has in-frame clones only and misses some. The sample shows hundreds of thousands of clones, about 80% of them seen only once. A further study also used this sample, focusing on human thymus T cells.

Sequenced material: thymocytes. Source of these receptors: a boy under two years old with a congenital heart defect.

This chain uses TRBV2 with TRBJ1-5, with a tentative D call TRBD1 (6 bases). Trimming removed 8 bases at V and 3 bases at J, with 14 bases between. Germline CDR1 is SNHLY and CDR2 is FYNNEI. The CDR3 contains 14 residues. CDR3 nucleotides: TGTGCCAGCCGCCTCGGACAGTTCAATCAGCCCCAGCATTTT. This codes for CASRLGQFNQPQHF.

This clone was observed a single time. The chain combines TRBV4-3 with TRBJ2-1, with 8 bases that match TRBD2. This CDR3 region has 17 residues. Germline trimming cut 0 bases from V and 5 bases from J; bases unmatched to any gene: 9. Germline CDR1 is LGHNA and CDR2 is YSLEER. The CDR3 nucleotides read TGCGCCAGCAGCCAAGATAATGGAGCGGGGGTGGACAATGAGCAGTTCTTC. Its protein is CASSQDNGAGVDNEQFF.

The V call is TRBV4-2, the J call TRBJ2-1; D is perhaps TRBD2 (5 bases). CDR1 is LGHNA, CDR2 YNFKEQ, per germline. V dropped 0 bases and J dropped 12 bases, with 18 bases sitting between them. The CDR3 contains 15 residues. The CDR3 spells CASSQDRRSEPRQFF. The DNA of the CDR3 is TGTGCCAGCAGCCAAGATCGGAGGTCGGAGCCTCGGCAGTTCTTC.

Only one count was recorded for this clone. V is TRBV7-2 and J is TRBJ1-1; tentatively, D is TRBD1 (5 bases). Between the trimmed V and J ends, which lost 1 base and 1 base, there was a span of 7 bases. Germline loops: CDR1 SGHTA, CDR2 FQGNSA. This CDR3 region has 14 residues. This CDR3 reads CASSLGRANTEAFF. The CDR3 DNA follows: TGTGCCAGCAGCTTAGGCAGGGCGAACACTGAAGCTTTCTTT. Drawing the rest from reference TRBV7-2 and TRBJ1-1, the complete variable domain is GAGVSQSPSNKVTEKGKDVELRCDPISGHTALYWYRQSLGQGLEFLIYFQGNSAPDKSGLPSDRFSAERTGGSVSTLTIQRTQQEDSAVYLCASSLGRANTEAFFGQGTRLTVV.

The rearrangement links TRBV4-3 to TRBJ2-7; possible D gene TRBD2, 5 bases. Germline CDR1 reads LGHNA; CDR2 reads YSLEER. The CDR3 covers 15 residues. Trimming left V 0 bases short and J 4 bases short, with 13 bases between. The DNA for the CDR3 is TGCGCCAGCAGCCAAGATCCTAGCCGGGGATACGAGCAGTACTTC. It codes for CASSQDPSRGYEQYF.

This sequence joins TRBV10-3 and TRBJ2-7; 8 bases are a match to TRBD1. CDR3 length: 15 residues. Germline loops: CDR1 ENHRY, CDR2 SYGVKD. V trimming: 5 bases; J trimming: 0 bases; junction bases outside the gene matches: 6. The CDR3 is CAISSDRASSYEQYF. The CDR3 coding sequence is TGTGCCATCAGTTCGGACAGGGCGAGCTCCTACGAGCAGTACTTC.

This chain links TRBV7-2 with TRBJ1-5; 7 nucleotides agree with TRBD1. V was clipped by 5 bases and J by 3 bases; unmatched bases: 7. Germline lookup yields CDR1 SGHTA and CDR2 FQGNSA. The CDR3 is made up of 15 amino acids. CDR3 amino acids: CASSPGTEFNQPQHF. The CDR3 DNA sequence: TGTGCCAGCAGCCCCGGGACAGAATTCAATCAGCCCCAGCATTTT.

This clone was seen once. The rearrangement links TRBV5-1 to TRBJ2-7, with TRBD1 matching over 7 bases. V lost 3 bases to trimming and J lost 5 bases; unmatched junction nucleotides: 11. Germline assignment: CDR1 SGHRS and CDR2 YFSETQ. The CDR3 spans 15 residues. CDR3 sequence (DNA): TGCGCCAGCAGCTCCCCCCCAAGGGGGCGCAACGAGCAGTACTTC. This encodes CASSSPPRGRNEQYF. The whole variable domain, remainder taken from reference TRBV5-1 and TRBJ2-7, is KAGVTQTPRYLIKTRGQQVTLSCSPISGHRSVSWYQQTPGQGLQFLFEYFSETQRNKGNFPGRFSGRQFSNSRSEMNVSTLELGDSALYLCASSSPPRGRNEQYFGPGTRLTVT.

The J gene is TRBJ2-5, the V gene TRBV2, with D tentatively TRBD2 (6 bases). Germline V gene lookup returns CDR1 SNHLY and CDR2 FYNNEI. This CDR3 is 15 amino acids long. The V end was cut by 5 bases, the J end by 5 bases, with 18 bases between. The CDR3 nucleotides are TGTGCCAGCAGTTCCCGACTAGTATTTGCCGAGACCCAGTACTTC. Translation: CASSSRLVFAETQYF.

To note about this clone: Distinct nucleotide sequences in the sample also encode this CDR3. The chain couples TRBV6-5 to TRBJ2-3, with 14 bases that match TRBD2. V trimming: 6 bases; J trimming: 10 bases; junction bases outside the gene matches: 6. The germline V gene has CDR1 MNHEY and CDR2 SVGAGI. CDR3 length equals 14 residues. CDR3 amino acids: CASRSGTSGSAQYF. In nucleotides, the CDR3 is TGTGCCAGCAGATCGGGGACTAGCGGGAGTGCGCAGTATTTT.

The chain carries TRBV7-9 and TRBJ2-3; 7 bases fit TRBD1. The CDR3 covers 17 residues. The V and J ends lost 2 bases and 2 bases, in that order; junction bases with no gene match: 10. Germline CDR1 and CDR2: SEHNR and FQNEAQ (reference sequence). The CDR3 protein is CASSLFPYRGITDTQYF. The CDR3 nucleotides read TGTGCCAGCAGCTTATTCCCCTACAGGGGAATCACAGATACGCAGTATTTT. The full variable domain, rest sourced from reference TRBV7-9 and TRBJ2-3, is DTGVSQNPRHKITKRGQNVTFRCDPISEHNRLYWYRQTLGQGPEFLTYFQNEAQLEKSRLLSDRFSAERPKGSFSTLEIQRTEQGDSAMYLCASSLFPYRGITDTQYFGPGTRLTVL.

The gene calls are TRBV25-1 and TRBJ1-1; D unresolved. The germline V and J ends were trimmed by 3 bases and 5 bases, with 10 bases remaining between them. The CDR3 runs to 13 residues. Looked up from germline, CDR1 is MGHDK and CDR2 is SYGVNS. DNA of the CDR3: TGTGCCAGCAGTGACGGTCGGGGAACTGAAGCTTTCTTT. This translates into CASSDGRGTEAFF.

CDR3 sequence reads: CASSQELSWNRSYEQYF. In DNA, the CDR3 is TGCGCCAGCAGCCAAGAGCTTAGCTGGAATAGATCCTACGAGCAGTACTTC. The chain joins TRBV4-3 to TRBJ2-7; D uncertain. The CDR3 is 17 residues long. Germline assignment: CDR1 LGHNA and CDR2 YSLEER. V was clipped by 0 bases and J by 1 base, with 16 bases between them.

This clone occurred once. V usage is TRBV6-1 and J usage is TRBJ2-7; 9 bases line up with TRBD1. Per germline, CDR1 MNHNS and CDR2 SASEGT. Trimming took 8 bases from V and 1 from J; bases not matched to a gene: 6. The CDR3 runs to 14 residues. The CDR3 here is CASADRGPSYEQYF. In DNA, the CDR3 is TGTGCCAGCGCGGACAGGGGTCCTTCCTACGAGCAGTACTTC.

This rearrangement joins TRBV5-6 to TRBJ2-1, with 9 positions matching TRBD2. CDR3 length: 15 residues. CDR1 and CDR2 from the germline V gene are SGHDT and YYEEEE. After removal of 1 base from V and 5 bases from J, the junction contained 4 bases not matched to a gene. CDR3 sequence: CASSLLAGGDNEQFF. CDR3 nucleotide sequence: TGTGCCAGCAGCTTGTTGGCGGGAGGGGACAATGAGCAGTTCTTC.

The rearrangement uses TRBV27 and TRBJ1-1; D is unresolved. The CDR3 has 14 residues. The germline V and J ends were trimmed by 4 bases and 2 bases, with 11 bases remaining between them. Per the germline V gene, CDR1 is MNHEY and CDR2 is SMNVEV (reference sequence). Here the CDR3 DNA reads TGTGCCAGCAGTTGTAAGGGAGGAAACACTGAAGCTTTCTTT. Amino acids: CASSCKGGNTEAFF.

This clone appeared once. The chain links TRBV11-2 to TRBJ2-5, with no clear D. The CDR3 covers 15 residues. V was trimmed by 5 bases and J by 4 bases, leaving 17 bases between them. Germline CDR1 reads SGHAT; CDR2 reads FQNNGV. CDR3 in DNA: TGTGCCAGCAGCCCAAAGGCTAGACCCCCAGAGACCCAGTACTTC. Its translation: CASSPKARPPETQYF.

The chain combines TRBV9 with TRBJ1-2; D might be TRBD1 (6 bases). The CDR3 spans 12 residues. The V end lost 6 bases, the J end lost 4 bases, and 10 bases lay between the germline ends. CDR1 and CDR2 (germline): SGDLS, YYNGEE. The CDR3 DNA sequence: TGTGCCAGCAACTCAGGGGTCTATGGCTACACCTTC. This encodes CASNSGVYGYTF.

The chain employs TRBV19 and TRBJ2-1; 10 bases are shared with TRBD2. Germline V gives CDR1 LNHDA, CDR2 SQIVND (reference sequence). The CDR3 contains 15 residues. V shed 7 bases and J 6 bases; nucleotides not matched to a gene: 9. The CDR3 here is CASNSGRPAGNEQFF. Here the CDR3 DNA reads TGTGCCAGTAATAGCGGGAGGCCTGCAGGCAATGAGCAGTTCTTC.

The chain employs TRBV5-8 and TRBJ2-3; D uncertain. From germline, CDR1 is SGHTS and CDR2 YDEGEE. The length of the CDR3 is 14 residues. V dropped 1 base and J dropped 2 bases, with 8 bases sitting between them. CDR3 sequence reads: CASSLYTFTDTQYF. The CDR3 DNA reads TGTGCCAGCAGCTTGTACACCTTCACAGATACGCAGTATTTT.

This clone was observed a few times. The chain is built from TRBV28 and TRBJ2-3; maybe TRBD2 (6 bases). The germline gives CDR1 MDHEN, CDR2 SYDVKM. The germline V and J ends were trimmed by 4 bases and 1 base, with 12 bases remaining between them. The length of the CDR3 is 15 residues. The CDR3 is CASSSTSQGTDTQYF. CDR3 bases: TGTGCCAGCAGTTCGACTAGTCAGGGCACAGATACGCAGTATTTT. Full variable domain (outside the CDR3, taken from reference TRBV28 and TRBJ2-3): DVKVTQSSRYLVKRTGEKVFLECVQDMDHENMFWYRQDPGLGLRLIYFSYDVKMKEKGDIPEGYSVSREKKERFSLILESASTNQTSMYLCASSSTSQGTDTQYFGPGTRLTVL.

The chain uses TRBV11-2 and TRBJ2-5, with 7 positions matching TRBD2. Trimming cost V 6 bases and J 4 bases; bases outside gene matches: 14. The CDR3 sequence is 16 residues long. Germline CDR1 and CDR2: SGHAT and FQNNGV. CDR3 nucleotides: TGTGCCAGCAGAAAGGGGTTTTTGCGGGAGCGAGAGACCCAGTACTTC. Amino acid sequence: CASRKGFLRERETQYF.

This clone was recorded once. The rearrangement uses TRBV5-1 and TRBJ2-3; D possibly corresponds to TRBD2 (5 bases). Trimming took 10 bases from V and 1 from J, leaving 28 bases between them. Germline V gene data show CDR1 as SGHRS and CDR2 as YFSETQ. This CDR3 is built from 18 residues. CDR3 protein: CASAHQRASSRGTDTQYF. As DNA, the CDR3 is TGCGCCTCCGCCCACCAACGGGCCAGCTCGAGGGGCACAGATACGCAGTATTTT.

This chain uses TRBV18 with TRBJ2-2; 7 nucleotides align to TRBD1. This CDR3 is 15 amino acids long. The trim removed 3 bases at V and 2 bases at J, leaving 3 bases unmatched. Germline V gene lookup returns CDR1 KGHSH and CDR2 LQKENI. The CDR3 reads CASSPGTANTGELFF. As DNA, the CDR3 is TGTGCCAGCTCACCCGGGACAGCCAACACCGGGGAGCTGTTTTTT. Drawing the rest from reference TRBV18 and TRBJ2-2, the complete variable domain is NAGVMQNPRHLVRRRGQEARLRCSPMKGHSHVYWYRQLPEEGLKFMVYLQKENIIDESGMPKERFSAEFPKEGPSILRIQQVVRGDSAAYFCASSPGTANTGELFFGEGSRLTVL.

This clone was found once. The V call is TRBV7-9, the J call TRBJ1-1; 12 nucleotides match TRBD1. The length of the CDR3 is 19 residues. V trimming: 3 bases; J trimming: 1 base; junction bases outside the gene matches: 12. Germline lookup yields CDR1 SEHNR and CDR2 FQNEAQ (reference sequence). The CDR3 here is CASSFKPGQGAQTNTEAFF. As DNA, the CDR3 is TGTGCCAGCAGCTTTAAACCGGGACAGGGGGCCCAAACGAACACTGAAGCTTTCTTT. Based on the CDR3 plus reference TRBV7-9 and TRBJ1-1, the full variable domain is DTGVSQNPRHKITKRGQNVTFRCDPISEHNRLYWYRQTLGQGPEFLTYFQNEAQLEKSRLLSDRFSAERPKGSFSTLEIQRTEQGDSAMYLCASSFKPGQGAQTNTEAFFGQGTRLTVV.

The chain links TRBV7-9 to TRBJ1-1; a possible D gene is TRBD1 (6 bases). The CDR3 is 14 amino acids. CDR1 is SEHNR, CDR2 FQNEAQ, per germline (reference sequence). The V gene lost 6 bases and the J gene lost 5 bases, with 16 bases spanning the gap. This CDR3 reads CASRRAGVGTEAFF. In DNA, the CDR3 is TGTGCCAGCAGGCGAGCAGGGGTGGGGACTGAAGCTTTCTTT.

This clone was seen once. The V and J genes are TRBV28 and TRBJ1-2, with D perhaps TRBD1 (6 bases). This CDR3 has 22 residues. Germline CDR1 and CDR2: MDHEN and SYDVKM. V was cut by 0 bases and J by 9 bases, with 38 bases left in between. The CDR3 here is CASSLCTDRARRPRRRRRSYTF. The DNA of the CDR3 is TGTGCCAGCAGTTTATGCACGGACAGAGCTAGGAGGCCAAGGAGACGCCGAAGGAGCTACACCTTC.

The V call is TRBV6-5, the J call TRBJ2-7; 8 bases align to TRBD1. V was clipped by 4 bases and J by 2 bases; unmatched bases: 10. Germline lookup yields CDR1 MNHEY and CDR2 SVGAGI. This CDR3 is built from 16 residues. Written as DNA, the CDR3 is TGTGCCAGCAGTTCATTGGGACAGGCCCCAGCCTACGAGCAGTACTTC. Its protein is CASSSLGQAPAYEQYF.